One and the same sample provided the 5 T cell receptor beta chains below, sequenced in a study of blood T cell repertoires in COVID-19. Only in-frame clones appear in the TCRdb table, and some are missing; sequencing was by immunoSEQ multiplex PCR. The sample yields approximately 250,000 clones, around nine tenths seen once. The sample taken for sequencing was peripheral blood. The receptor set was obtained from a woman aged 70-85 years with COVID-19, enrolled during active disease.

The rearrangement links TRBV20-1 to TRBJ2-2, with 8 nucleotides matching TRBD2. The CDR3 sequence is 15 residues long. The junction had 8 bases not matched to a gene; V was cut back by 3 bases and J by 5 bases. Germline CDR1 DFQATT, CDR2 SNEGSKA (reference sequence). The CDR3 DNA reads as TGCAGTGCTAGTTCGGGAGGGCCGGGTACCGGGGAGCTGTTTTTT. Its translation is CSASSGGPGTGELFF.

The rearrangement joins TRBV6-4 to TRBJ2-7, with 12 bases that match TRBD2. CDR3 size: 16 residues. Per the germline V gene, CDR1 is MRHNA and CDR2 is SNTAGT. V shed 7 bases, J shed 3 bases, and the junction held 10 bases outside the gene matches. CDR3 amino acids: CASTKWASGRVYEQYF. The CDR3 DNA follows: TGTGCCAGCACTAAATGGGCTAGCGGGAGGGTCTACGAGCAGTACTTC.

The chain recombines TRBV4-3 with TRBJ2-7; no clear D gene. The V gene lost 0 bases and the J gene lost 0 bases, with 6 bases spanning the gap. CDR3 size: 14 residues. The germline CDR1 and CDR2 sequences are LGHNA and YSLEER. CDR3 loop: CASSQDPYSYEQYF. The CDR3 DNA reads TGCGCCAGCAGCCAAGACCCCTACTCCTACGAGCAGTACTTC.

The CDR3 bases are TGCGCCAGCAGCCTAGCGGGAGAGTGGGAGACCCAGTACTTC. Amino acids: CASSLAGEWETQYF. This chain uses TRBV5-1 with TRBJ2-5; TRBD2 matches 10 bases. From germline, CDR1 is SGHRS and CDR2 YFSETQ. V shed 4 bases and J 5 bases; nucleotides not matched to a gene: 5. This CDR3 comprises 14 residues.

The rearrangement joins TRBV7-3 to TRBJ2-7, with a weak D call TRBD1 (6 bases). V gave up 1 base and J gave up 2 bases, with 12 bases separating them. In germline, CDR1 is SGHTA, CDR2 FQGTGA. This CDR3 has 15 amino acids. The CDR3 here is CASSLRAGVPYEQYF. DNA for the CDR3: TGTGCCAGCAGCTTAAGGGCAGGGGTGCCCTACGAGCAGTACTTC. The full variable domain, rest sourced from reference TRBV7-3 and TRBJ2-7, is GAGVSQTPSNKVTEKGKYVELRCDPISGHTALYWYRQSLGQGPEFLIYFQGTGAADDSGLPNDRFFAVRPEGSVSTLKIQRTERGDSAVYLCASSLRAGVPYEQYFGPGTRLTVT.